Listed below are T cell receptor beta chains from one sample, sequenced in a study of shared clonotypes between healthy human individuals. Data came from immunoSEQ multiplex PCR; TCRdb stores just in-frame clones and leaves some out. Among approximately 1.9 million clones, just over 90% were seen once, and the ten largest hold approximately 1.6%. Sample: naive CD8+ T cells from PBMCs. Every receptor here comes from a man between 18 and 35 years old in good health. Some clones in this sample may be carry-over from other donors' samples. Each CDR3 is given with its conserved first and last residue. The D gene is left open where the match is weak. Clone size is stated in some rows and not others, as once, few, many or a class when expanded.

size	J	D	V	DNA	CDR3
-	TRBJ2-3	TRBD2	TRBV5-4	TGTGCCAGCAGCTTAACCGGGACTAGTAACCCTGGGGAAACAGATACGCAGTATTTT	CASSLTGTSNPGETDTQYF
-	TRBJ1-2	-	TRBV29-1	TGCAGCGTCGAGACAGATAACTATGGCTACACCTTC	CSVETDNYGYTF
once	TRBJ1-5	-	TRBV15	TGTGCCACCAGCAGCGTTGCAGGGCTTCAGCCCCAGCATTTT	CATSSVAGLQPQHF
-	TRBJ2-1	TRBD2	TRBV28	TGTGCCGGCAGTTTACGAACTAGCGGGAGTTTGGGAGGGAATGAGCAGTTCTTC	CAGSLRTSGSLGGNEQFF
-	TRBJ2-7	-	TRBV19	TGTGCCAGTAGTCCGCGGGGTGCGAACGAGCAGTACTTC	CASSPRGANEQYF
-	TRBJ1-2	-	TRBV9	TGTGCCAGCAGCATCGGAAACTCAGAAGGGCCTGTTATGTTC	CASSIGNSEGPVMF
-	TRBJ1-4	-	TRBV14	TGTGCCAGCAGTCCAGGGGCCCTGGCTGTTGAAAAACTGTTTTTT	CASSPGALAVEKLFF
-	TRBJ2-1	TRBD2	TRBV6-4	TGTGCCAGCAGCGGACTAGCGGGAGAGTACAATGAGCAGTTCTTC	CASSGLAGEYNEQFF
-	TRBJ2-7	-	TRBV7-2	TGTGCCAGCAGCTTAATCGGGGCCAGCACTACTTACGAGCAGTACTTC	CASSLIGASTTYEQYF
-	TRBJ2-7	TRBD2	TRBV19	TGTGCCAGTAGTATAGTCGGGGGGGAGCAGTACTTC	CASSIVGGEQYF
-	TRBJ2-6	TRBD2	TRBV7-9	TGTGCCAGCAGCTTAGCTAGCGGGAACTCTGGGGCCAACGTCCTGACTTTC	CASSLASGNSGANVLTF
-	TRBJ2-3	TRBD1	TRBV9	TGTGCCAGCAGCGATGTCCCGGGACAGGAGAGCACAGATACGCAGTATTTT	CASSDVPGQESTDTQYF
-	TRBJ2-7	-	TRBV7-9	TGTGCCAGCAGCCCCCCGAGCTCCTACGAGCAGTACTTC	CASSPPSSYEQYF
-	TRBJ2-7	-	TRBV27	TGTGCCAGCAGAAACTTACCGTTCGGGAGATTTCCGTTCGAGCAGTACTTC	CASRNLPFGRFPFEQYF